This TCR beta chain was identified during a study of CD8+ T cells in alopecia areata. The CDR3 is 14 amino acids. Germline V gives CDR1 NNHDY, CDR2 SYVADS. RNA extraction and reverse transcription yielded cDNA as sequencing template. TCRdb's table, derived via immunoSEQ multiplex PCR, lists solely in-frame clones and lacks some. The sample includes roughly 120,000 clones, none of them occurring once. In its sample, this clone was seen many times. Genes and germline are mouse. The read falls 4 residues short of the CDR3 end, and the missing part is taken from the germline J gene. This same CDR3 is encoded by further DNA sequences in the sample.

Specimen: lesional skin. This chain links TRBV13-3 with TRBJ2-1, with 8 bases identical to TRBD2. The sequence was obtained from a C3H/HeJ mouse with alopecia areata. The strain's MHC type: H2-k. The CDR3 protein is CASSDRGGWAEQFF. CDR3 DNA (partial): TGTGCCAGCAGTGATCGGGGGGGCTGGGCT.